This TCR beta chain derives from a study of neurological immune-mediated disorders. The CDR3 has 16 amino acids. Germline V gene data show CDR1 as SGHKS and CDR2 as YYEKEE (reference sequence). Trimming left V 0 bases short and J 7 bases short, with 17 bases between. Via MiXCR, TCRdb re-called the 5' RACE reads, giving one row per CDR3 protein. This repertoire shows 65,000 to 85,000 distinct CDR3 sequences, over 4.5% found once; its top ten account for roughly 7.9%. This clonotype came up many times. Sample time point: longitudinal time-point 2. The TCR comes from a woman in her sixties or seventies with multiple sclerosis. V and J are TRBV5-5 and TRBJ2-1, with D perhaps TRBD1 (5 bases). Sequencing was performed on PBMCs. The CDR3 loop is CASSLAVLGVGNEQFF. CDR3 bases: TGTGCCAGCAGCTTGGCTGTTTTAGGGGTAGGGAATGAGCAGTTCTTC. The variable domain in full, completed from reference TRBV5-5 and TRBJ2-1, reads DAGVTQSPTHLIKTRGQQVTLRCSPISGHKSVSWYQQVLGQGPQFIFQYYEKEERGRGNFPDRFSARQFPNYSSELNVNALLLGDSALYLCASSLAVLGVGNEQFFGPGTRLTVL.